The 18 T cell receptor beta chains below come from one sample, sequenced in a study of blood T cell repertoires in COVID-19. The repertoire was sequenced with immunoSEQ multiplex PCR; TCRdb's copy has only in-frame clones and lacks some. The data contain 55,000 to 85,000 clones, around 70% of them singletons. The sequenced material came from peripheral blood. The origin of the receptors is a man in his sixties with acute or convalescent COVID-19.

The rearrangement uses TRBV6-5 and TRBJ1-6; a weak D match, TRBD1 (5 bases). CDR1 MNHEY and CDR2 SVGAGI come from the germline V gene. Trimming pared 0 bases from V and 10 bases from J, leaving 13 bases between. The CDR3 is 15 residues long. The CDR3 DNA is TGTGCCAGCAGTTACTCGTGGCAGGGAGGATCACCCCTCCACTTT. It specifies CASSYSWQGGSPLHF.

The CDR3 DNA follows: TGTGCCAGCAGCCTAAAAGACAGTACTGAAGCTTTCTTT. As protein: CASSLKDSTEAFF. This chain uses TRBV11-3 with TRBJ1-1; TRBD1 might be the D (5 bases). This CDR3 is built from 13 residues. The ends were cut back, 5 bases at V and 5 bases at J, with 12 bases in the middle. The germline gives CDR1 SGHNT, CDR2 YENEEA.

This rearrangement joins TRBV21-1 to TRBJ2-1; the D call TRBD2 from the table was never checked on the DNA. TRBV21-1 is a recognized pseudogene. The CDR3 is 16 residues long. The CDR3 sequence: CASSKGLASSYNEQFF. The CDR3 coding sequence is TGTGCCAGCAGCAAAGGACTAGCGAGCTCCTACAATGAGCAGTTCTTC.

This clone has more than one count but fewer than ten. CDR3 in amino acids: CASRPGTGALGYGYTF. The CDR3 nucleotides are TGTGCCAGCCGTCCCGGGACAGGGGCGCTGGGCTATGGCTACACCTTC. The V call is TRBV28, the J call TRBJ1-2, with TRBD1 matching 10 bases. The CDR3 has 16 amino acids. The V gene's germline CDR1 is MDHEN and CDR2 SYDVKM. J gave up 4 bases and V 8 bases, and 13 bases lay outside the gene matches.

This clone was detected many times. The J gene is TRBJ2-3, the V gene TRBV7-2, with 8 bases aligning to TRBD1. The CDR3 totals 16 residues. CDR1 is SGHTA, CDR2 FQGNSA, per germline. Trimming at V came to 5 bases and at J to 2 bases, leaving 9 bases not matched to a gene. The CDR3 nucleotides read TGTGCCAGCAGCGCACCGGGACAGGAGGCCACAGATACGCAGTATTTT. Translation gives CASSAPGQEATDTQYF.

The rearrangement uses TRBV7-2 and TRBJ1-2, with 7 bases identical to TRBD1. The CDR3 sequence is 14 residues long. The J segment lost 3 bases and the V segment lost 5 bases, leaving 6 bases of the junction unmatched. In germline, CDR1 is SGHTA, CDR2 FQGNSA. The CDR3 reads CASSTTGDYYGYTF. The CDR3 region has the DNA TGTGCCAGCAGCACTACAGGGGATTACTATGGCTACACCTTC.

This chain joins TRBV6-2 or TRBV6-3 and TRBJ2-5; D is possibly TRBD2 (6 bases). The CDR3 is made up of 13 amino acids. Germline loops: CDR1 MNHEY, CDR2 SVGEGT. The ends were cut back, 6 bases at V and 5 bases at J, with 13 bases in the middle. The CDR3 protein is CASSLFGGETQYF. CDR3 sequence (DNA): TGTGCCAGCAGCCTCTTTGGGGGGGAGACCCAGTACTTC.

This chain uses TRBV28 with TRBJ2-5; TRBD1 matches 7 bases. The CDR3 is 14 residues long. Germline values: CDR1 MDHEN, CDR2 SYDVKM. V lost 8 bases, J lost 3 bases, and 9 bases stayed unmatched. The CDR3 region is CASRPGQVEETQYF. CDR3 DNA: TGTGCCAGCCGGCCAGGACAGGTCGAAGAGACCCAGTACTTC.

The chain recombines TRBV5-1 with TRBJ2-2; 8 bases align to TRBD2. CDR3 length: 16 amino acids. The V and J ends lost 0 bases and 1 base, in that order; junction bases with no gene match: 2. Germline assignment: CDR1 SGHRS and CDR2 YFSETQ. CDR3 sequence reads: CASSLGTSWNTGELFF. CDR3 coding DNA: TGCGCCAGCAGCTTGGGGACTAGCTGGAACACCGGGGAGCTGTTTTTT.

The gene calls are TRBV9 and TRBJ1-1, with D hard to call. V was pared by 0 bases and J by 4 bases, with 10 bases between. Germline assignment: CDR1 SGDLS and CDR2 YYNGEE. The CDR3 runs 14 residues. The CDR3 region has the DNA TGTGCCAGCAGCGTAGTCGCCGGGAGCACTGAAGCTTTCTTT. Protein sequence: CASSVVAGSTEAFF.

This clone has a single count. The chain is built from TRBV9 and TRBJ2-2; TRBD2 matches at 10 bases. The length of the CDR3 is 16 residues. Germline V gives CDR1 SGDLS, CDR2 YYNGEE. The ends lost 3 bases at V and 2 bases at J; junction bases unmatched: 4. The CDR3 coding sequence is TGTGCCAGCAGCGCGAGCGGGGGGGACAACACCGGGGAGCTGTTTTTT. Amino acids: CASSASGGDNTGELFF.

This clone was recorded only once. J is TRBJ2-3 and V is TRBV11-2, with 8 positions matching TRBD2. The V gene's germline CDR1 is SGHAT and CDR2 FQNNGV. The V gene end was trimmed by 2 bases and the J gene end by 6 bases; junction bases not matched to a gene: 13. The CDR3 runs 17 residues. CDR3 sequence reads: CASSLNRGGLGVDTQYF. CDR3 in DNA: TGTGCCAGCAGCTTAAACCGGGGGGGCCTCGGGGTCGATACGCAGTATTTT.

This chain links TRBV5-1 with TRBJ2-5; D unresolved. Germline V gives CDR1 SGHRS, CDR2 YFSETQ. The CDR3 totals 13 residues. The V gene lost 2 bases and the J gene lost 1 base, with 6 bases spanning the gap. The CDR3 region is CASSFGSQETQYF. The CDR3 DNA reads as TGCGCCAGCAGCTTCGGGTCCCAAGAGACCCAGTACTTC.

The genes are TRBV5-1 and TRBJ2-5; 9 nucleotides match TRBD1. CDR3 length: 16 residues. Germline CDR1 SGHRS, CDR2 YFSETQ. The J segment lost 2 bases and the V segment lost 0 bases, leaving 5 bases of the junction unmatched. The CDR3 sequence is CASSLVIDRGQETQYF. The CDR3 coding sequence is TGCGCCAGCAGCTTGGTAATAGACAGGGGGCAAGAGACCCAGTACTTC. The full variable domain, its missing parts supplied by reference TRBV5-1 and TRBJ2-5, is KAGVTQTPRYLIKTRGQQVTLSCSPISGHRSVSWYQQTPGQGLQFLFEYFSETQRNKGNFPGRFSGRQFSNSRSEMNVSTLELGDSALYLCASSLVIDRGQETQYFGPGTRLLVL.

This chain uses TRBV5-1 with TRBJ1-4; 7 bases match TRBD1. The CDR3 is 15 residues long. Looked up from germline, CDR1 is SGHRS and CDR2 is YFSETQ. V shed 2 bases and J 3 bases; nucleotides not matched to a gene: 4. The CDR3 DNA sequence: TGCGCCAGCAGCTTTTCGACAGGGCCTAATGAAAAACTGTTTTTT. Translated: CASSFSTGPNEKLFF.

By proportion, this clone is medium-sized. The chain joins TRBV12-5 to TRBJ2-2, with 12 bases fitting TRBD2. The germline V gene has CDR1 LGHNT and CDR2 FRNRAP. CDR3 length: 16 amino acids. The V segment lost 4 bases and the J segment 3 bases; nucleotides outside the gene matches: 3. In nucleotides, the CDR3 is TGTGCTAGTGGTTCTAGCGGGGGGGCGTACACCGGGGAGCTGTTTTTT. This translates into CASGSSGGAYTGELFF.

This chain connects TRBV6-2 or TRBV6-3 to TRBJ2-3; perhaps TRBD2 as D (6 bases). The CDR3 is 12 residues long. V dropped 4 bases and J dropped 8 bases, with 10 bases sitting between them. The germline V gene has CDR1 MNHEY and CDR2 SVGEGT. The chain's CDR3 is CASSFGGGTQYF. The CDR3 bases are TGTGCCAGCAGTTTCGGGGGAGGTACGCAGTATTTT.

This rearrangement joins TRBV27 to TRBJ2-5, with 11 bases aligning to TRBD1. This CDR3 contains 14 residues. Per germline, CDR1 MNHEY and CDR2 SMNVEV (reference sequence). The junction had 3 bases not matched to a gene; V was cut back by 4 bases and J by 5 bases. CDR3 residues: CASSSGTGGETQYF. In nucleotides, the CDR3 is TGTGCCAGCAGTTCCGGGACAGGGGGGGAGACCCAGTACTTC.